These 10 T cell receptor beta chains originate from one sample sequenced in a study of T cell responses to AZD1222 COVID-19 vaccine. TCRdb's copy holds only in-frame clones and misses some; the assay was immunoSEQ multiplex PCR. The table includes some 280,000 clones, approximately 94% detected once. The sample in question was peripheral blood, obtained 28 days after the second AZD1222 dose. Receptor source: an adult who received the AZD1222 COVID-19 vaccine.

This clone was seen a single time. V and J are TRBV20-1 and TRBJ1-2, with D possibly being TRBD1 (6 bases). The CDR3 loop spans 11 amino acids. Germline assignment: CDR1 DFQATT and CDR2 SNEGSKA (reference sequence). Deletions cut 4 bases from V and 8 bases from J, with 11 bases between. This chain's CDR3 is CSATGEYGYTF. The CDR3, as DNA: TGCAGTGCTACAGGGGAGTACGGCTACACCTTC.

The V gene is TRBV2, the J gene TRBJ1-3; TRBD1 matches 8 bases. J lost 5 bases, V lost 1 base, and 4 bases had no gene match. CDR3 length equals 15 residues. Germline V gene data show CDR1 as SNHLY and CDR2 as FYNNEI. For the CDR3, the DNA is TGTGCCAGCAGTGAAGTGGCAGGGGGCCGAAACACCATATATTTT. Translating gives CASSEVAGGRNTIYF.

The rearrangement links TRBV10-3 to TRBJ1-2, with D possibly TRBD1 on 5 matching bases. Germline V gene data show CDR1 as ENHRY and CDR2 as SYGVKD. The CDR3 is 14 amino acids. With 4 bases removed from V and 7 bases from J, the gap between germline ends came to 16 bases. CDR3 region: CAISGRGRDGGYTF. The CDR3 DNA sequence: TGTGCCATCAGTGGTAGAGGCAGGGATGGTGGCTACACCTTC.

The CDR3, as DNA: TGTGCCAGCAGCGCGGGGGGCTATGGCTACACCTTC. Its protein is CASSAGGYGYTF. The rearrangement joins TRBV28 to TRBJ1-2; possibly TRBD1 for D (5 bases). V was trimmed by 6 bases and J by 4 bases, leaving 9 bases between them. Per the germline V gene, CDR1 is MDHEN and CDR2 is SYDVKM. The CDR3 loop spans 12 amino acids.

This chain links TRBV5-4 with TRBJ1-5; D is perhaps TRBD1 (6 bases). Germline CDR1 SGHNT, CDR2 YYREEE (reference sequence). This CDR3 contains 16 residues. The V gene lost 4 bases and the J gene lost 5 bases, with 19 bases spanning the gap. The CDR3 nucleotides are TGTGCCAGCAGCATGGGGGGGGCCCAAGGGGATCAGCCCCAGCATTTT. This codes for CASSMGGAQGDQPQHF.

The chain is built from TRBV6-5 and TRBJ2-7, with D perhaps matching TRBD1 (5 bases). The germline V gene has CDR1 MNHEY and CDR2 SVGAGI. The V end was cut by 5 bases, the J end by 4 bases, with 18 bases between. The CDR3 consists of 15 residues. The CDR3 loop reads CASSPRLRKGYEQYF. The CDR3 bases are TGTGCCAGCAGTCCAAGACTGAGAAAGGGGTACGAGCAGTACTTC.

The rearrangement links TRBV15 to TRBJ2-1; possibly TRBD2 for D (6 bases). Per the germline V gene, CDR1 is LNHNV and CDR2 is YYDKDF (reference sequence). The CDR3 has 13 residues. V was pared by 5 bases and J by 3 bases, with 8 bases between. The CDR3, as DNA: TGTGCCACCAGCGGAGGGATCTACAATGAGCAGTTCTTC. Protein product: CATSGGIYNEQFF.

This clone was observed a few times. The rearrangement uses TRBV9 and TRBJ2-1; perhaps TRBD2 as D (6 bases). The CDR3 has 16 amino acids. The germline gives CDR1 SGDLS, CDR2 YYNGEE. Trimming removed 4 bases from V and 6 bases from J, with 20 bases in between. The CDR3 spells CASSNTGAGPPNEQFF. Here the CDR3 DNA reads TGTGCCAGCAGCAACACCGGTGCGGGGCCCCCCAATGAGCAGTTCTTC.

J is TRBJ2-7 and V is TRBV28; TRBD2 might be the D (5 bases). The V end was cut by 6 bases, the J end by 4 bases, with 19 bases between. The CDR3 sequence is 15 residues long. Germline-derived CDR1 and CDR2 are MDHEN and SYDVKM. The chain's CDR3 is CASRTPRVAFYEQYF. DNA for the CDR3: TGTGCCAGCAGAACCCCGCGGGTTGCCTTTTACGAGCAGTACTTC.

The chain employs TRBV10-3 and TRBJ2-2, with D possibly being TRBD1 or TRBD2 (7 bases each). This CDR3 spans 16 amino acids. CDR1 is ENHRY, CDR2 SYGVKD, per germline. V was clipped by 6 bases and J by 2 bases, with 16 bases between them. CDR3 residues: CAIRNQGGKNTGELFF. In DNA, the CDR3 is TGTGCCATCAGGAACCAGGGGGGGAAAAACACCGGGGAGCTGTTTTTT.